The rows below give T cell receptor beta chains drawn from one sample of a study of T cell responses to AZD1222 COVID-19 vaccine. Method: immunoSEQ multiplex PCR; TCRdb's copy keeps in-frame clones and lacks some. The sample has some 110,000 clones; about 90% are singletons. Sequencing used peripheral blood, obtained on day 0 of AZD1222 vaccination. The receptors were gathered from an adult in good health. Both conserved end residues are part of each CDR3. A D gene is named only where the DNA matches it firmly. Expanded clones are given a class, and other clones once, few, many or no size at all.

V gene	J gene	clone size	D gene	CDR3 protein	CDR3 DNA
TRBV28	TRBJ2-5	.	.	CASNGYRETQYF	TGTGCCAGCAACGGGTATAGGGAGACCCAGTACTTC
TRBV28	TRBJ1-5	.	TRBD1	CASNIDRGGGQPQHF	TGTGCCAGCAATATTGATAGAGGGGGCGGTCAGCCCCAGCATTTT
TRBV28	TRBJ2-4	once	.	CASSPQGSAKNIQYF	TGTGCCAGCAGCCCCCAGGGATCGGCCAAAAACATTCAGTACTTC
TRBV28	TRBJ2-7	.	.	CASSHLTGASYEQYF	TGTGCCAGCAGCCACCTAACCGGTGCCTCCTACGAGCAGTACTTC
TRBV2	TRBJ2-1	.	.	CASSERREQFF	TGTGCCAGCAGTGAACGGAGGGAGCAGTTCTTC
TRBV3-1/TRBV3-2	TRBJ1-5	.	.	CASSQDTGDQPQHF	TGTGCCAGCAGCCAAGATACGGGGGATCAGCCCCAGCATTTT
TRBV7-3	TRBJ2-6	.	TRBD2	CASSRTAQGLAGANVLTF	TGTGCCAGCAGCCGAACCGCTCAGGGACTAGCTGGGGCCAACGTCCTGACTTTC
TRBV28	TRBJ1-3	.	TRBD1	CASSPTGDSGNTIYF	TGTGCCAGCAGTCCTACAGGGGACTCTGGAAACACCATATATTTT
TRBV24-1	TRBJ2-3	.	.	CATSDFADTQYF	TGTGCCACCAGTGATTTTGCCGATACGCAGTATTTT
TRBV10-3	TRBJ1-2	.	TRBD1	CAIRRDSNYGYTF	TGTGCCATCAGAAGGGACAGCAACTATGGCTACACCTTC
TRBV19	TRBJ1-4	.	.	CASSIGAGLGKKLFF	TGTGCCAGTAGCATCGGGGCAGGGCTCGGGAAAAAACTGTTTTTT
TRBV27	TRBJ2-3	.	.	CASREFTDTQYF	TGTGCCAGCAGGGAATTCACAGATACGCAGTATTTT
TRBV6-5	TRBJ2-1	few	.	CASSSTGTNYNEQFF	TGTGCCAGCAGCAGCACCGGGACAAATTACAATGAGCAGTTCTTC
TRBV3-1/TRBV3-2	TRBJ2-1	.	.	CASSQVPTATGGKFF	TGTGCCAGCAGCCAAGTCCCCACAGCGACGGGTGGGAAGTTCTTC
TRBV21-1	TRBJ1-5	.	.	CASSKGGPQPQHF	TGTGCCAGCAGCAAAGGAGGGCCTCAGCCCCAGCATTTT
TRBV7-2	TRBJ1-3	.	.	CASSFGLSGNTIYF	TGTGCCAGCAGCTTCGGCCTCTCTGGAAACACCATATATTTT
TRBV2	TRBJ1-6	.	.	CASNSIPNSPLHF	TGTGCCAGCAATTCAATTCCTAATTCACCCCTCCACTTT
TRBV5-1	TRBJ2-2	.	.	CASSLYGQWGALNTGELFF	TGCGCCAGCAGCTTGTATGGCCAATGGGGCGCCCTGAACACCGGGGAGCTGTTTTTT
TRBV2	TRBJ1-2	.	TRBD1	CASEGQGDYGYTF	TGTGCCAGCGAGGGACAGGGGGACTATGGCTACACCTTC
TRBV10-3	TRBJ1-5	.	TRBD1	CAISGTEEGQPQHF	TGTGCCATCAGCGGGACAGAGGAGGGTCAGCCCCAGCATTTT
TRBV27	TRBJ2-3	few	.	CASTPQGRRSTDTQYF	TGTGCCAGCACTCCTCAGGGTAGGCGATCCACAGATACGCAGTATTTT
TRBV5-1	TRBJ1-2	few	.	CASSLEQESGYTF	TGCGCCAGCAGCTTGGAGCAGGAGTCTGGCTACACCTTC
TRBV6-5	TRBJ2-2	once	.	CASSQTGWLTWELFF	TGTGCCAGCAGTCAGACAGGTTGGCTCACCTGGGAGCTGTTTTTT
TRBV7-2	TRBJ2-3	once	TRBD2	CASSLAPLAGGADTQYF	TGTGCCAGCAGCTTAGCGCCCCTAGCGGGAGGGGCAGATACGCAGTATTTT
TRBV28	TRBJ1-1	.	.	CASSTGWTEAFF	TGTGCCAGCAGTACAGGGTGGACTGAAGCTTTCTTT
TRBV29-1	TRBJ1-2	.	TRBD1	CSVGQAKGYTF	TGCAGCGTGGGACAGGCGAAAGGCTACACCTTC
TRBV6-4	TRBJ2-1	.	TRBD2	CASSDGGRATNEQFF	TGTGCCAGCAGTGACGGCGGGAGGGCCACCAATGAGCAGTTCTTC
TRBV28	TRBJ1-4	.	.	CASSFTRTSNEKLFF	TGTGCCAGCAGTTTCACCCGGACTTCTAATGAAAAACTGTTTTTT
TRBV9	TRBJ2-3	.	TRBD2	CASSVGLAGTDTQYF	TGTGCCAGCAGCGTCGGACTAGCAGGGACAGATACGCAGTATTTT
TRBV9	TRBJ2-7	.	.	CASSVTGTSYEQYF	TGTGCCAGCAGCGTAACGGGGACCTCCTACGAGCAGTACTTC
TRBV7-2	TRBJ2-5	.	TRBD1	CASSLGGDRVSVQYF	TGTGCCAGCAGCTTAGGCGGAGACAGGGTTTCCGTCCAGTACTTC
TRBV27	TRBJ1-2	.	.	CASSFSRSGGYTF	TGTGCCAGCAGTTTTTCCAGGAGTGGTGGCTACACCTTC
TRBV18	TRBJ1-1	.	.	CASSPPPNTEAFF	TGTGCCAGCTCACCCCCGCCGAACACTGAAGCTTTCTTT
TRBV27	TRBJ1-4	.	.	CASSGGLREKLFF	TGTGCCAGCAGCGGGGGTCTAAGGGAAAAACTGTTTTTT
TRBV28	TRBJ2-5	.	.	CASSGQWSQYF	TGTGCCAGCAGTGGGCAGTGGTCCCAGTACTTC
TRBV7-2	TRBJ2-1	.	TRBD1	CASSLARQGRIESEQFF	TGTGCCAGCAGCTTAGCTCGACAGGGCAGGATAGAAAGTGAGCAGTTCTTC
TRBV7-2	TRBJ2-7	.	.	CASSLSSGGLYEQYF	TGTGCCAGCAGCCTAAGCAGTGGAGGGCTCTACGAGCAGTACTTC
TRBV24-1	TRBJ2-3	.	TRBD1	CATSVGQGLADTQYF	TGTGCCACCAGTGTTGGACAGGGGCTCGCAGATACGCAGTATTTT
TRBV7-7	TRBJ2-5	once	.	CASSLVGGMLETQYF	TGTGCTAGCAGCTTAGTAGGAGGGATGCTAGAGACCCAGTACTTC
TRBV5-5	TRBJ2-3	.	.	CASSLNLGDTQYF	TGTGCCAGCAGCCTCAACCTAGGCGATACGCAGTATTTT
TRBV5-1	TRBJ2-3	.	.	CASDARGLITDTQYF	TGCGCCAGCGATGCGCGCGGCTTAATCACAGATACGCAGTATTTT
TRBV5-4	TRBJ2-3	.	.	CASSLDRPSTDTQYF	TGTGCCAGCAGCTTGGACAGGCCCAGCACAGATACGCAGTATTTT
TRBV28	TRBJ1-2	.	.	CASSFSGGGYTF	TGTGCCAGCAGTTTTTCCGGGGGTGGCTACACCTTC
TRBV5-8	TRBJ2-7	.	.	CASSLVRGPVGEQYF	TGTGCCAGCAGCTTGGTAAGGGGTCCGGTCGGCGAGCAGTACTTC
TRBV29-1	TRBJ1-5	.	TRBD1	CSVADGTGAQPQHF	TGCAGCGTTGCTGACGGGACAGGGGCCCAGCCCCAGCATTTT
TRBV5-1	TRBJ1-1	.	TRBD1	CASSLWTGSGTEAFF	TGCGCCAGCAGCTTGTGGACAGGGTCGGGCACTGAAGCTTTCTTT
TRBV6-2/TRBV6-3	TRBJ2-4	.	.	CASSSRGTARGVNIQYF	TGTGCCAGCAGTTCTAGGGGGACAGCCAGGGGGGTAAACATTCAGTACTTC
TRBV6-5	TRBJ2-7	.	.	CASRFGQGGSYEQYF	TGTGCCAGCAGGTTCGGACAGGGAGGGTCCTACGAGCAGTACTTC
TRBV4-3	TRBJ2-2	.	.	CASSQEETRTGELFF	TGCGCCAGCAGCCAAGAAGAGACTAGGACCGGGGAGCTGTTTTTT
TRBV3-1/TRBV3-2	TRBJ1-1	few	.	CASSPTVRRSEQMNTEAFF	TGTGCCAGCAGCCCAACAGTCAGGAGGTCGGAACAAATGAACACTGAAGCTTTCTTT
TRBV9	TRBJ1-1	.	.	CASSVTVQNTEAFF	TGTGCCAGCAGCGTGACGGTCCAGAACACTGAAGCTTTCTTT
TRBV6-5	TRBJ2-6	.	.	CASSYSMRAGANVLTF	TGTGCCAGCAGTTACTCGATGAGAGCTGGGGCCAACGTCCTGACTTTC
TRBV5-1	TRBJ1-1	.	.	CASVGQVNTEAFF	TGCGCCAGCGTGGGACAAGTGAACACTGAAGCTTTCTTT